This record concerns one TCR beta chain sequence. Its antigen is unidentified. This entry belongs to a study of blood T cells in healthy people across ages. General observations from the study: Estimates of diversity drawn from one million T cells were considered underestimates.

Every sample had a minimum of 6.5 million PBMCs isolated. This CDR3 region has 13 residues. Trimming took 1 base from V and 6 from J; bases not matched to a gene: 5. Germline CDR1 DFQATT, CDR2 SNEGSKA (reference sequence). With a J-beta primer mix and a sample-barcoded 5' primer, a second PCR ran roughly 7 to 11 cycles. A tag from a template-switch adaptor with 12 random nucleotides marked each cDNA molecule. TCRdb processed the 5' RACE reads anew with MiXCR; each CDR3 protein has one entry. This table has about 570,000 distinct CDR3 sequences, 27% appearing once. The sequence was obtained from a woman in her seventies in good health. Sequenced material: blood. J is TRBJ1-1 and V is TRBV20-1, with 7 bases lining up with TRBD1. CDR3 bases: TGCAGTGCTAGAGGGACAGGCTCCCCTGAAGCTTTCTTT. Its translation: CSARGTGSPEAFF.